One sample yielded the 18 T cell receptor beta chains listed below, sequenced in a study of CD8 T cells in ankylosing spondylitis. TCRdb ran MiXCR on the 5' RACE reads and lists one entry per CDR3 protein. Among approximately 340,000 distinct CDR3 sequences, 14% to 15% were seen once, and the ten largest hold 0.95% to 1.4%. The sequenced sample consisted of blood, either unsorted or a sorted T cell fraction (not recorded which). These receptors were collected from a male donor with ankylosing spondylitis or in good health (not recorded which).

The sample holds one count of this clonotype. The rearrangement uses TRBV5-1 and TRBJ2-5, with 15 positions matching TRBD2. The V gene's germline CDR1 is SGHRS and CDR2 YFSETQ. The CDR3 is 14 amino acids. Trimming took 8 bases from V and 4 from J; bases not matched to a gene: 3. CDR3 in DNA: TGCGCCAGTGGACTAGCGGGGGGGGCAGAGACCCAGTACTTC. This gives the protein CASGLAGGAETQYF.

This clonotype was seen a few times. This rearrangement joins TRBV29-1 to TRBJ2-1; 11 nucleotides match TRBD2. The CDR3 consists of 15 residues. J gave up 6 bases and V 8 bases, and 12 bases lay outside the gene matches. The germline V gene has CDR1 SQVTM and CDR2 ANQGSEA. CDR3 amino acids: CSLRNSGRAGNEQFF. The CDR3 DNA follows: TGCAGCCTTCGTAATAGCGGGAGGGCAGGCAATGAGCAGTTCTTC.

This clonotype has a count of ten or more. This sequence joins TRBV29-1 and TRBJ1-1; no clear D. The length of the CDR3 is 12 residues. Germline V gene lookup returns CDR1 SQVTM and CDR2 ANQGSEA. The germline V and J ends were trimmed by 6 bases and 2 bases, with 10 bases remaining between them. CDR3: CSVVGVNTEAFF. CDR3 DNA sequence: TGCAGCGTGGTGGGAGTTAACACTGAAGCTTTCTTT.

V is TRBV2 and J is TRBJ1-2, with D hard to call. The CDR3 is 14 residues long. V was shortened by 3 bases and J by 2 bases, with 10 bases between the two germline ends. CDR1 SNHLY and CDR2 FYNNEI come from the germline V gene. In DNA, the CDR3 is TGTGCCAGCAGTGAGAAGGGAACCAACTATGGCTACACCTTC. It yields the protein CASSEKGTNYGYTF.

Concerning this clonotype: One end of the junction does not line up with germline, which may come from a read error. The chain uses TRBV27 and TRBJ2-7; 9 bases line up with TRBD2. Germline lookup yields CDR1 MNHEY and CDR2 SMNVEV (reference sequence). The CDR3 totals 16 residues. Here the CDR3 reads CVSSLVVGLAISEQYF. The CDR3 DNA reads as TGTGTCAGCAGTTTGGTAGTAGGACTAGCGATTTCCGAGCAGTACTTC.

This clonotype has only a few counts. The V gene is TRBV4-1, the J gene TRBJ2-5; 8 nucleotides match TRBD2. The CDR3 totals 16 residues. With 5 bases clipped from V and 2 bases from J, the junction kept 10 bases outside the gene matches. Germline V gene sequence: CDR1 MGHRA, CDR2 YSYEKL. The CDR3: CASSYLSGVPQETQYF. Here the CDR3 DNA reads TGCGCCAGCAGCTACCTTAGCGGGGTCCCACAAGAGACCCAGTACTTC.

This clonotype was detected a few times. The V call is TRBV5-1, the J call TRBJ2-1; 10 bases are shared with TRBD2. This CDR3 has 14 amino acids. The germline gives CDR1 SGHRS, CDR2 YFSETQ. The J segment lost 6 bases and the V segment lost 6 bases, leaving 6 bases of the junction unmatched. CDR3 DNA: TGCGCCAGCAAGAGAACTAGCGGGGCCAATGAGCAGTTCTTC. Translated, it gives CASKRTSGANEQFF. Together with reference TRBV5-1 and TRBJ2-1, the CDR3 gives the full variable domain: KAGVTQTPRYLIKTRGQQVTLSCSPISGHRSVSWYQQTPGQGLQFLFEYFSETQRNKGNFPGRFSGRQFSNSRSEMNVSTLELGDSALYLCASKRTSGANEQFFGPGTRLTVL.

The chain employs TRBV6-1 and TRBJ2-3, with TRBD1 matching 9 bases. V lost 6 bases, J lost 1 base, and 5 bases stayed unmatched. This CDR3 has 15 amino acids. The germline CDR1 and CDR2 sequences are MNHNS and SASEGT. CDR3 coding DNA: TGTGCCAGCAGACTAAGACAGGGGGGCACAGATACGCAGTATTTT. Translating it yields CASRLRQGGTDTQYF.

This clonotype has only a few counts. The chain combines TRBV10-3 with TRBJ2-1; the D gene could be TRBD1 or TRBD2 (5 bases each). Trimming cost V 2 bases and J 1 base, with 12 bases left between them. Germline assignment: CDR1 ENHRY and CDR2 SYGVKD. The CDR3 is made up of 16 amino acids. The CDR3 DNA reads TGTGCCATCAGTGAGCGGGACGTCCCTTCCTACAATGAGCAGTTCTTC. Translating gives CAISERDVPSYNEQFF.

The V call is TRBV19, the J call TRBJ1-2; D is ambiguous. The CDR3 totals 14 residues. With 5 bases removed from V and 4 bases from J, the gap between germline ends came to 14 bases. Looked up from germline, CDR1 is LNHDA and CDR2 is SQIVND (reference sequence). CDR3 DNA sequence: TGTGCCAGTAGTGCCGGGCCCTCCCCCTATGGCTACACCTTC. Residues: CASSAGPSPYGYTF.

This clonotype has more than one count but fewer than ten. The chain joins TRBV12-3 or TRBV12-4 to TRBJ2-2, with D tentatively TRBD1 or TRBD2 (5 bases each). This CDR3 contains 14 residues. V dropped 3 bases and J dropped 8 bases, with 13 bases sitting between them. As DNA, the CDR3 is TGTGCCAGCAGTTTTCGTGACGGGGCTGGGGAGCTGTTTTTT. Translated, it gives CASSFRDGAGELFF.

The rearrangement links TRBV6-5 to TRBJ1-2; D not certain. V was cut by 0 bases and J by 8 bases, with 10 bases left in between. The CDR3 has 13 amino acids. Germline CDR1 MNHEY, CDR2 SVGAGI. CDR3 nucleotides: TGTGCCAGCAGTTACTCTAGGAGCAGCGGCTACACCTTC. Amino acids: CASSYSRSSGYTF.

The rearrangement joins TRBV27 to TRBJ1-1, with TRBD1 identical over 7 bases. Germline V lookup: CDR1 MNHEY, CDR2 SMNVEV (reference sequence). The CDR3 consists of 17 residues. With V trimmed by 6 bases and J by 1 base, 14 bases remained unmatched. This CDR3 is CASSPPIQGDGNTEAFF. For the CDR3, the DNA is TGTGCCAGCAGCCCCCCCATTCAGGGGGATGGGAACACTGAAGCTTTCTTT.

This clonotype came up a few times. V usage is TRBV29-1 and J usage is TRBJ2-4; D is possibly TRBD1 or TRBD2 (5 bases each). V lost 4 bases and J 4 bases, leaving 11 bases between the germline ends. This CDR3 has 13 residues. Germline CDR1 is SQVTM and CDR2 is ANQGSEA. The CDR3 bases are TGCAGCGTTGCCTGGGACCAAAAAAACATTCAGTACTTC. This encodes CSVAWDQKNIQYF.

The chain uses TRBV5-1 and TRBJ1-1, with TRBD1 matching 7 bases. CDR1 is SGHRS, CDR2 YFSETQ, per germline. The junction had 4 bases not matched to a gene; V was cut back by 2 bases and J by 0 bases. The CDR3 length is 15 residues. The CDR3 coding sequence is TGCGCCAGCAGCTTAGGAGGACAGGTGAACACTGAAGCTTTCTTT. Its protein product is CASSLGGQVNTEAFF.

As for this clonotype: The germline gene is not matched at one end of the junction; a read error may be the cause. The V call is TRBV15, the J call TRBJ2-5, with a tentative D call TRBD1 (6 bases). The length of the CDR3 is 12 residues. CDR1 and CDR2 (germline): LNHNV, YYDKDF (reference sequence). This chain's CDR3 is CATSSPGETQHF. In nucleotides, the CDR3 is TGTGCCACCAGCAGTCCAGGGGAGACCCAGCACTTC.

The rearrangement links TRBV29-1 to TRBJ2-2, with TRBD1 matching over 9 bases. The CDR3 length is 14 residues. CDR1 SQVTM and CDR2 ANQGSEA come from the germline V gene. The V segment lost 8 bases and the J segment 3 bases; nucleotides outside the gene matches: 7. CDR3 amino acids: CSSRTGDYTGELFF. The CDR3 DNA is TGCAGCTCAAGGACAGGGGACTACACCGGGGAGCTGTTTTTT.

As regards this clonotype: One end of the junction does not line up with germline, which may come from a read error. The J gene is TRBJ2-3, the V gene TRBV27, with D perhaps being TRBD1 or TRBD2 (5 bases each). The CDR3 sequence is 10 residues long. CDR1 is MNHEY, CDR2 SMNVEV, per germline (reference sequence). Here the CDR3 DNA reads TGTGCCAGCGGTGTAGGGACGCCGTATTTT. Residues: CASGVGTPYF.